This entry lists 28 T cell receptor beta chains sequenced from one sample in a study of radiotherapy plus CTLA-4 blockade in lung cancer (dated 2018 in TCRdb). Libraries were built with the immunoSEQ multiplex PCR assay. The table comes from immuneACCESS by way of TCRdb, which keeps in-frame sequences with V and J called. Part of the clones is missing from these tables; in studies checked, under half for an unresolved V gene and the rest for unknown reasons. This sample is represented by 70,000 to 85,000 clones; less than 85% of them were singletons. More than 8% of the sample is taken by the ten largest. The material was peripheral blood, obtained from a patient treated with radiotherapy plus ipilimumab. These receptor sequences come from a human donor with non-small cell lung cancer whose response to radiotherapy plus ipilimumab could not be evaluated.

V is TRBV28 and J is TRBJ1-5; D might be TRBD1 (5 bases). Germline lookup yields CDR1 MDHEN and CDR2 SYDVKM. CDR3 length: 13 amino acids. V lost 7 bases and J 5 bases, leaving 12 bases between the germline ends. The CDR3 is CASISTGDQPQHF. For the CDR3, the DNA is TGTGCCAGCATCTCAACGGGGGATCAGCCCCAGCATTTT.

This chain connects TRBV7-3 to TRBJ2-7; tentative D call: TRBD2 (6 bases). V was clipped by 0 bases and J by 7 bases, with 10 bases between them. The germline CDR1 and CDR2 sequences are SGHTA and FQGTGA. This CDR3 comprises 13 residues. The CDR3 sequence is CASSLTIRGEQYF. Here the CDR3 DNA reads TGTGCCAGCAGCTTAACGATTCGGGGGGAGCAGTACTTC.

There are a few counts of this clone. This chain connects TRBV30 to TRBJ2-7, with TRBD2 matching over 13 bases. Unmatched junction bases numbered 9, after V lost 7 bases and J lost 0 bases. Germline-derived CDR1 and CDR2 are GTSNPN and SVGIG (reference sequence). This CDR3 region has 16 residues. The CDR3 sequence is CASVTSGRFSSYEQYF. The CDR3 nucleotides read TGTGCCTCTGTGACTAGCGGGAGGTTTAGCTCCTACGAGCAGTACTTC.

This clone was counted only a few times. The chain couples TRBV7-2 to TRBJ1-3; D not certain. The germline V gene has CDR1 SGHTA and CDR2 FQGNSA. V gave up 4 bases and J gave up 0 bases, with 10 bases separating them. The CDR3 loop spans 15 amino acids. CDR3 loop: CASSWAFGSGNTIYF. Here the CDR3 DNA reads TGTGCCAGCAGCTGGGCATTCGGCTCTGGAAACACCATATATTTT.

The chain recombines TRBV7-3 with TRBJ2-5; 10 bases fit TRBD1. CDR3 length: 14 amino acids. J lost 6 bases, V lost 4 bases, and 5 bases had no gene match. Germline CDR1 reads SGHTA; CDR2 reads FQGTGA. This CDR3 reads CASSSGTGEQTQYF. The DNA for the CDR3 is TGTGCCAGCAGCTCCGGGACAGGGGAACAGACCCAGTACTTC. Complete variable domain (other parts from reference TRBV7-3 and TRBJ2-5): GAGVSQTPSNKVTEKGKYVELRCDPISGHTALYWYRQSLGQGPEFLIYFQGTGAADDSGLPNDRFFAVRPEGSVSTLKIQRTERGDSAVYLCASSSGTGEQTQYFGPGTRLLVL.

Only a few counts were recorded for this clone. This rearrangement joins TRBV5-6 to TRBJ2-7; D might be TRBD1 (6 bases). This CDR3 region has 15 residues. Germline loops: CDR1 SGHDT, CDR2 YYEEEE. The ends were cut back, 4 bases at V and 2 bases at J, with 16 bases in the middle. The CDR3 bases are TGTGCCAGCAGCCAGCCTCGACAGGTTCCCTACGAGCAGTACTTC. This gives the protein CASSQPRQVPYEQYF.

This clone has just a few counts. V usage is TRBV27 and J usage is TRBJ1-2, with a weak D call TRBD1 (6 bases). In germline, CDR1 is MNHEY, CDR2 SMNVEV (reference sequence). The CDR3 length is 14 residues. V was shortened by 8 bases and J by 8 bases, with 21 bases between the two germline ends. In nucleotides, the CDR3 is TGTGCCAGCCGCGGTCAGGGGCGTATTCACGGCTACACCTTC. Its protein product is CASRGQGRIHGYTF.

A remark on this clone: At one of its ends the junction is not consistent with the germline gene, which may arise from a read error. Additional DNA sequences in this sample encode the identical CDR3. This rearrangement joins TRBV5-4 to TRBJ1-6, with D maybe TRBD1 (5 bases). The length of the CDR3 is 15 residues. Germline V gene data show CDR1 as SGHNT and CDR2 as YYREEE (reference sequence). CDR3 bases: TGTGCCAGCAGCTTGGATCGGGGGAGTAATTCCCCCCTCCACTTT. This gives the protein CASSLDRGSNSPLHF.

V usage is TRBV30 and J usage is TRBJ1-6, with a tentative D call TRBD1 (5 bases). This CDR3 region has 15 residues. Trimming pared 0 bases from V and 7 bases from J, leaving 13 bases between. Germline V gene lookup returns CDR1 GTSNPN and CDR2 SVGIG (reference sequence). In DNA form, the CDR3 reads TGTGCCTGGAGTGTACCCCTCGGGGGGAATTCACCCCTCCACTTT. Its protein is CAWSVPLGGNSPLHF.

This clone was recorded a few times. The CDR3 DNA follows: TGTGCCAGCAGCTTAGTGGGGACTAGCGGGGTGATCTCCTACAATGAGCAGTTCTTC. As protein: CASSLVGTSGVISYNEQFF. The chain is built from TRBV7-8 and TRBJ2-1; 13 nucleotides match TRBD2. The CDR3 loop spans 19 amino acids. In germline, CDR1 is SGHVS, CDR2 FQNEAQ. Germline trimming cut 1 base from V and 0 bases from J; bases unmatched to any gene: 6. Complete variable domain (other parts from reference TRBV7-8 and TRBJ2-1): GAGVSQSPRYKVAKRGQDVALRCDPISGHVSLFWYQQALGQGPEFLTYFQNEAQLDKSGLPSDRFFAERPEGSVSTLKIQRTQQEDSAVYLCASSLVGTSGVISYNEQFFGPGTRLTVL.

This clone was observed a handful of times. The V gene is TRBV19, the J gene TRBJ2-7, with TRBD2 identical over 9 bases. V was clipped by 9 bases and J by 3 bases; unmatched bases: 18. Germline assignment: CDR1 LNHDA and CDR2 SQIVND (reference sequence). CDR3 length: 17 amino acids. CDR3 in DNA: TGTGCCAGCCCGACGAGGGGGCATCCTAGCGGGGACTACGAGCAGTACTTC. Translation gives CASPTRGHPSGDYEQYF.

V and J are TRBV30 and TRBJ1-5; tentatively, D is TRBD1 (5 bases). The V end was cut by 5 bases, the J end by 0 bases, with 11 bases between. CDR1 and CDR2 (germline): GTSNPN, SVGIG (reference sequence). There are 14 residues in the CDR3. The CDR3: CAWADRYSNQPQHF. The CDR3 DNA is TGTGCCTGGGCCGACAGATATAGCAATCAGCCCCAGCATTTT.

CDR3 region: CASRWRTEAFF. In DNA, the CDR3 is TGTGCCAGCAGGTGGAGGACTGAAGCTTTCTTT. The gene calls are TRBV5-5 and TRBJ1-1; no reliable D call. CDR1 and CDR2 (germline): SGHKS, YYEKEE (reference sequence). CDR3 length: 11 residues. Trimming removed 5 bases at V and 5 bases at J, with 7 bases between. Looking up the rest from reference TRBV5-5 and TRBJ1-1 gives the full variable domain: DAGVTQSPTHLIKTRGQQVTLRCSPISGHKSVSWYQQVLGQGPQFIFQYYEKEERGRGNFPDRFSARQFPNYSSELNVNALLLGDSALYLCASRWRTEAFFGQGTRLTVV.

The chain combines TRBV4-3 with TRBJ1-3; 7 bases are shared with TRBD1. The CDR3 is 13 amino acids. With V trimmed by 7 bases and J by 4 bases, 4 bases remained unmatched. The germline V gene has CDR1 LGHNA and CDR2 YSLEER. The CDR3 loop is CASTPTGGNTIYF. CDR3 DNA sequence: TGCGCCAGCACCCCGACAGGGGGAAACACCATATATTTT.

The CDR3 DNA follows: TGCAGTGTGGAGACGAACACTGAAGCTTTCTTT. This translates into CSVETNTEAFF. The chain links TRBV20-1 to TRBJ1-1; D is unresolved. CDR3 length equals 11 residues. Germline V gene sequence: CDR1 DFQATT, CDR2 SNEGSKA (reference sequence). The V end lost 7 bases, the J end lost 1 base, and 7 bases lay between the germline ends.

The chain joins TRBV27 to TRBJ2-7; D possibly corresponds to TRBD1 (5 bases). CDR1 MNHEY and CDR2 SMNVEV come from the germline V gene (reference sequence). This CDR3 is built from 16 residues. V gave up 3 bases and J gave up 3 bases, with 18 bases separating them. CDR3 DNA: TGTGCCAGCAGTTTCCAGGGTTTACCGCAAGACTACGAGCAGTACTTC. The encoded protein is CASSFQGLPQDYEQYF.

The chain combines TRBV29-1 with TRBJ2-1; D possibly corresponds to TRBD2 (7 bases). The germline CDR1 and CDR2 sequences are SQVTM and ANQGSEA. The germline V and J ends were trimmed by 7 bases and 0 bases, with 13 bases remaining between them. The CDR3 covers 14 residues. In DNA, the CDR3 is TGCAGCGCTGAGGGGGGGACCTCCTACAATGAGCAGTTCTTC. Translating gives CSAEGGTSYNEQFF.

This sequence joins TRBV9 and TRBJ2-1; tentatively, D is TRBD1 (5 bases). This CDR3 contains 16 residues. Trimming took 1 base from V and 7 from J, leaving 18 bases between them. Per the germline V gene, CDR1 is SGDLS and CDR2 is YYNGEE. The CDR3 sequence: CASSVSSQGVRNEQFF. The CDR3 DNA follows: TGTGCCAGCAGCGTAAGCAGTCAGGGTGTGAGGAATGAGCAGTTCTTC.

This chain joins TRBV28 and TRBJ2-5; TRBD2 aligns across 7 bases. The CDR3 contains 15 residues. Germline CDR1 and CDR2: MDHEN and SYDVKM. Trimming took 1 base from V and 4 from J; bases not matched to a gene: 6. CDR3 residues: CASSLSAGEGETQYF. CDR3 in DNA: TGTGCCAGCAGTTTATCCGCCGGGGAGGGAGAGACCCAGTACTTC.

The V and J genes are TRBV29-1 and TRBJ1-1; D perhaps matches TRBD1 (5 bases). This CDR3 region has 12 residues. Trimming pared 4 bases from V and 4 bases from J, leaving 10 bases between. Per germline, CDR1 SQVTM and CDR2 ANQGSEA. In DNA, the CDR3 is TGCAGCGTTGGTTCAGGGTTCACTGAAGCTTTCTTT. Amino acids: CSVGSGFTEAFF.

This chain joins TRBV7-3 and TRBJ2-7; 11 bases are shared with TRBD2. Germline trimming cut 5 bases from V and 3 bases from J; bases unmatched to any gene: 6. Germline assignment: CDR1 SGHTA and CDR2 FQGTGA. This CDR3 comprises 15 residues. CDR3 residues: CASSPSGTSGYEQYF. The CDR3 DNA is TGTGCCAGCAGCCCGTCCGGGACTAGCGGCTACGAGCAGTACTTC.

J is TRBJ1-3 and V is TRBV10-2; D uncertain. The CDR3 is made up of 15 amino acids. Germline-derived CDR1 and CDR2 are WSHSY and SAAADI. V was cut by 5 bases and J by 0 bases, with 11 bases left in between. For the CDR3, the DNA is TGCGCCAGCAGTACCCGACTGAGCTCTGGAAACACCATATATTTT. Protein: CASSTRLSSGNTIYF.

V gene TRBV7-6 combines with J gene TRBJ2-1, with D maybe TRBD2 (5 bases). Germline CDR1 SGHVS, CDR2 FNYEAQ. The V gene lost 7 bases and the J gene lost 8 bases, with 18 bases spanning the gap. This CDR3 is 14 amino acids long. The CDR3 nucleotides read TGTGCCAGCAACGCCCTCCGCGGGTACCATGAGCAGTTCTTC. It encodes CASNALRGYHEQFF. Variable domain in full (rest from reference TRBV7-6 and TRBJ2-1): GAGVSQSPRYKVTKRGQDVALRCDPISGHVSLYWYRQALGQGPEFLTYFNYEAQQDKSGLPNDRFSAERPEGSISTLTIQRTEQRDSAMYRCASNALRGYHEQFFGPGTRLTVL.

CDR3 amino acids: CASSEWAPPYEQYF. CDR3 sequence (DNA): TGTGCCAGCAGCGAATGGGCTCCCCCCTACGAGCAGTACTTC. The V gene is TRBV6-1, the J gene TRBJ2-7; D is unclear. The CDR3 spans 14 residues. V dropped 6 bases and J dropped 2 bases, with 14 bases sitting between them. Germline values: CDR1 MNHNS, CDR2 SASEGT.

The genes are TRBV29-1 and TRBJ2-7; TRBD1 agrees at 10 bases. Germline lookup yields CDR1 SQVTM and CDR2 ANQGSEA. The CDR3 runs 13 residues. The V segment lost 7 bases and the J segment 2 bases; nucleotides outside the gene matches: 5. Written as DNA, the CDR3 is TGCAGCGCTTCCGACAGGGGGCCCTACGAGCAGTACTTC. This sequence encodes CSASDRGPYEQYF.

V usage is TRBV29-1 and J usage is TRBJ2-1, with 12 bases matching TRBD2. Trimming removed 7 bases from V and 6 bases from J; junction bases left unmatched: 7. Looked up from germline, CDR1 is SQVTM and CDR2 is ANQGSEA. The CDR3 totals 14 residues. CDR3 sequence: CSAPPGLAGNEQFF. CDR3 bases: TGCAGCGCCCCACCGGGACTAGCGGGCAATGAGCAGTTCTTC.

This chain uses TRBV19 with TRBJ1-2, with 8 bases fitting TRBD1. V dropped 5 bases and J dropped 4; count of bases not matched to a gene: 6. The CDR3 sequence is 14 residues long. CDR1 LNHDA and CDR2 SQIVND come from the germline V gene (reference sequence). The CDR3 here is CASSSQGEVYGYTF. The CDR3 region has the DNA TGTGCCAGTAGTTCACAGGGGGAAGTCTATGGCTACACCTTC.

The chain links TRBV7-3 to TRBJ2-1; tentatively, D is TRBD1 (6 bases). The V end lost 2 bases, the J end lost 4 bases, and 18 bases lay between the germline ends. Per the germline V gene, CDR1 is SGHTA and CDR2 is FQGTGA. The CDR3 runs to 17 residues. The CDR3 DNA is TGTGCCAGCAGCTTAGACTCCCTAGGGGGTCCTTACAATGAGCAGTTCTTC. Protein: CASSLDSLGGPYNEQFF.